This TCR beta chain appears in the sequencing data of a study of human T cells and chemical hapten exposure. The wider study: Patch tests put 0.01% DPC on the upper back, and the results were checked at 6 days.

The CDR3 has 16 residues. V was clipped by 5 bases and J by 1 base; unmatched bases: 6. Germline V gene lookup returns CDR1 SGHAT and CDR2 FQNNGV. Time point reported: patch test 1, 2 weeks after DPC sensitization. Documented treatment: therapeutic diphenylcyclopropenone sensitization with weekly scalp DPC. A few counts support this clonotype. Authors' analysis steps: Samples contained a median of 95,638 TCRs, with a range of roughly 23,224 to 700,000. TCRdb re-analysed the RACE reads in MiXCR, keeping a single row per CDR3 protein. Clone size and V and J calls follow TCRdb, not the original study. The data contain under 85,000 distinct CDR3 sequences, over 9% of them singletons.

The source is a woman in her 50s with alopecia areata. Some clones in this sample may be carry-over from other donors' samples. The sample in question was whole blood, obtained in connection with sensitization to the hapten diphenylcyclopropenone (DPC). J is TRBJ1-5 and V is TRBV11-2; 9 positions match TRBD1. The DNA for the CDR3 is TGTGCCAGCAGCCTAACAGGGGGCGCGAGCAATCAGCCCCAGCATTTT. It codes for CASSLTGGASNQPQHF.